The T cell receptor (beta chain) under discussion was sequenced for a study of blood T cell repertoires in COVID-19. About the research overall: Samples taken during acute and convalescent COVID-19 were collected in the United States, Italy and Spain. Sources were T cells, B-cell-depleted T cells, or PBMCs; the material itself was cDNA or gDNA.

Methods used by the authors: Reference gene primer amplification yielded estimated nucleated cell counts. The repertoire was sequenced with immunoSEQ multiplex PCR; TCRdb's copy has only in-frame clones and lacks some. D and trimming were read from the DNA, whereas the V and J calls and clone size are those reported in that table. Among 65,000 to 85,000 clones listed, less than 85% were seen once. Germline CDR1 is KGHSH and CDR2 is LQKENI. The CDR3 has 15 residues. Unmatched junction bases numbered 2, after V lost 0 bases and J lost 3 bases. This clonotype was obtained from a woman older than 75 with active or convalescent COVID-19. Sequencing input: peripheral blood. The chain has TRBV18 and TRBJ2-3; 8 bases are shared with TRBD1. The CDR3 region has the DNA TGTGCCAGCTCACCACCAGACAGGGGTACAGATACGCAGTATTTT. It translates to CASSPPDRGTDTQYF.